This is a list of T cell receptor beta chains from one sample in a study of blood T cell repertoires in COVID-19. Clones were read by immunoSEQ multiplex PCR, and TCRdb kept only the in-frame ones, dropping some. The top ten clones hold 4.8% of a sample with some 40,000 clones, approximately 90% of them seen once. Sequencing was carried out using peripheral blood. The receptors were sampled from a human donor in a cohort sampled during active COVID-19. Both conserved end residues are part of each CDR3. D genes are given only for firm matches. Rows give clone size only sometimes, using once, few, many, or a class for an expanded clone.

J gene,clone size,D gene,V gene,CDR3 DNA,CDR3 protein
TRBJ2-1,-,-,TRBV9,TGTGCCAGCAGCTCCCAGGTGAGGGCCTCTTACCACGATGAGCAGTTCTTC,CASSSQVRASYHDEQFF
TRBJ2-1,-,TRBD2,TRBV28,TGTGCCAGTCGGTTTTATGCTAGCGGGGACTACAATGAGCAGTTCTTC,CASRFYASGDYNEQFF
TRBJ2-7,once,TRBD1,TRBV27,TGTGCCAGCAGTTTCTCACCGACAGGGAGTCGAAACGAGCAGTACTTC,CASSFSPTGSRNEQYF
TRBJ1-2,-,-,TRBV6-6,TGTGCCAGCACCAGGACAGACTATGGCTACACCTTC,CASTRTDYGYTF
TRBJ2-3,-,-,TRBV28,TGTGCCAGCAGTTTTCTGGGACTGACTACCGGCACAGATACGCAGTATTTT,CASSFLGLTTGTDTQYF
TRBJ2-7,-,TRBD2,TRBV3-1/TRBV3-2,TGTGCCAGCAGCCAGACTAGCGGGAGGGACACCTACGAGCAGTACTTC,CASSQTSGRDTYEQYF
TRBJ2-4,-,-,TRBV11-3,TGTGCCAGCAGCCGCGTGGAGGGCGGGTCCAAAAACATTCAGTACTTC,CASSRVEGGSKNIQYF
TRBJ2-7,-,-,TRBV30,TGTGCCTGGAAGAGGAGCGGCGAGCAGTACTTC,CAWKRSGEQYF
TRBJ2-7,-,-,TRBV28,TGTGCCACCGACGGGAGCTCCTACGAGCAGTACTTC,CATDGSSYEQYF
TRBJ2-7,-,-,TRBV14,TGTGCCAGCAGCCAAGTAGCCCGGAGGAAAAAGACCTACGAGCAGTACTTC,CASSQVARRKKTYEQYF
TRBJ1-5,few,-,TRBV7-9,TGTGCCAGCAGCTTTGGGGGGTTCCCTCCACAGCCCCAGCATTTT,CASSFGGFPPQPQHF
TRBJ1-5,-,-,TRBV9,TGTGCCAGCAGCGTAGCGTTTCGGGTGGCAGGGCATCAGCCCCAGCATTTT,CASSVAFRVAGHQPQHF
TRBJ2-4,-,-,TRBV3-1/TRBV3-2,TGTGCCAGCAGCCAAGTGTTAGGTTCTAGAGCCAAAAACATTCAGTACTTC,CASSQVLGSRAKNIQYF
TRBJ1-1,-,-,TRBV19,TGTGCCAGTAGTATAGAGGAGACGGTGAACACTGAAGCTTTCTTT,CASSIEETVNTEAFF
TRBJ1-5,-,-,TRBV3-1/TRBV3-2,TGTGCCAGCAGCCAAGGTGCCCCAGGGAACAATCAGCCCCAGCATTTT,CASSQGAPGNNQPQHF
TRBJ1-4,-,TRBD1,TRBV10-3,TGTGCCACGGGTCCAGGGGGACTTAATGAAAAACTGTTTTTT,CATGPGGLNEKLFF
TRBJ2-1,-,TRBD1,TRBV13,TGTGCCAGCAGCATACGTAGGCCCGGACAGGGGTTCAACAATGAGCAGTTCTTC,CASSIRRPGQGFNNEQFF
TRBJ2-3,-,-,TRBV7-8,TGTGCCAGCAGCGGAGCTTGGGGAGACGGCACAGATACGCAGTATTTT,CASSGAWGDGTDTQYF
TRBJ1-1,-,-,TRBV6-5,TGTGCCACCTCTCTGGGCCCGGGGGGGAAAGCTTTCTTT,CATSLGPGGKAFF
TRBJ2-1,-,TRBD2,TRBV19,TGTGCCAGTAGTACTAGCGGGAGAGGTCAGGAGCAGTTCTTC,CASSTSGRGQEQFF
TRBJ1-1,-,-,TRBV27,TGTGCCAGCAGTTTACAAGGGTCGGGAATGAACACTGAAGCTTTCTTT,CASSLQGSGMNTEAFF
TRBJ2-2,-,-,TRBV18,TGTGCCAGCTCACCACCGACACTCTCCGGGGAGCTGTTTTTT,CASSPPTLSGELFF
TRBJ2-7,-,TRBD2,TRBV27,TGTGCCAGCAGTCAGCCGGGACTAGCCGCCTACGAGCAGTACTTC,CASSQPGLAAYEQYF
TRBJ2-7,-,TRBD2,TRBV6-5,TGTGCCAGCAGTAGCGGGAGGCACTCCTACGAGCAGTACTTC,CASSSGRHSYEQYF
TRBJ2-7,-,-,TRBV9,TGTGCCAGCAGCGATGGTCAGAACGAGCAGTACTTC,CASSDGQNEQYF
TRBJ2-5,once,-,TRBV6-2/TRBV6-3,TGTGCCAGCAGTATAGCGGCTCAAGAGACCCAGTACTTC,CASSIAAQETQYF
TRBJ2-5,-,TRBD2,TRBV3-1/TRBV3-2,TGTGCCAGCAGCCAAGAAAGCGGCGGGAGGGGACAGACCCAGTACTTC,CASSQESGGRGQTQYF
TRBJ2-7,-,-,TRBV7-9,TGTGCCAGCAGCCCACCCCCTCCAGGGGGAGGAGAGCAGTACTTC,CASSPPPPGGGEQYF
TRBJ2-2,-,TRBD2,TRBV5-1,TGCGCCAGCAGCACGGCCGGGACTAGCGGGATTGGGGAGCTGTTTTTT,CASSTAGTSGIGELFF
TRBJ2-7,-,-,TRBV30,TGTGCCTGGAGCAAGGGACTTCTCTACGAGCAGTACTTC,CAWSKGLLYEQYF
TRBJ2-5,-,-,TRBV7-6,TGTGCCAGCAGCTTAAGCTCTGCGCGAGAGACCCAGTACTTC,CASSLSSARETQYF
TRBJ2-1,once,-,TRBV28,TGTGCCAGCACCGATGGACCTAATGTCTACAGGGTCGGAAAATACAATGAGCAGTTCTTC,CASTDGPNVYRVGKYNEQFF
TRBJ2-5,-,-,TRBV4-1,TGCGCCAGCAGCCAAGATCTGGGGGCCGCGGAGACCCAGTACTTC,CASSQDLGAAETQYF
TRBJ2-1,-,TRBD1,TRBV19,TGTGCCAGTAGTATGGGACAGACTCACAATGAGCAGTTCTTC,CASSMGQTHNEQFF
TRBJ2-2,-,-,TRBV10-2,TGCGCCAGCGTTCTGGGCGGGCACACCGGGGAGCTGTTTTTT,CASVLGGHTGELFF
TRBJ1-2,-,TRBD1,TRBV9,TGTGCCAGCAGGGCCCGGGACAGGGAGAATGGCTACACCTTC,CASRARDRENGYTF
TRBJ2-6,-,-,TRBV23-1,TGCGCCAGCAACAACCCGATCCGCCCCCCGGGACACACGATCTCTGGGGCCAACGTCCTGACTTTC,CASNNPIRPPGHTISGANVLTF
TRBJ2-1,-,-,TRBV20-1,TGCAGTGCTAGTGCGGACAGCTCCTACAATGAGCAGTTCTTC,CSASADSSYNEQFF
TRBJ2-6,-,-,TRBV4-2,TGTGCCAGCAGCCCCCCTAGTGGGGCCAACGTCCTGACTTTC,CASSPPSGANVLTF
TRBJ1-2,-,-,TRBV9,TGTGCCAGCAGCGTAGGGGCAGGTGCCAACTATGGCTACACCTTC,CASSVGAGANYGYTF
TRBJ1-1,once,TRBD1,TRBV9,TGTGCCAGCAGCGTAGTCCGACAGGGGAACACTGAAGCTTTCTTT,CASSVVRQGNTEAFF
TRBJ2-7,-,TRBD1,TRBV27,TGTGCCAGCAGTTTATTAATGGGACAGGGCAGAGAGCAGTACTTC,CASSLLMGQGREQYF
TRBJ1-1,-,-,TRBV19,TGTGCCAGTAGTCATGGACTGAATGAAGCTTTCTTT,CASSHGLNEAFF
TRBJ1-1,-,-,TRBV28,TGTGCCAGCAGTCCCCCAGGAACTGAAGCTTTCTTT,CASSPPGTEAFF
TRBJ2-2,-,-,TRBV5-1,TGCGCCAGCAGCTTGAGGGGGAGGGCCAACACCGGGGAGCTGTTTTTT,CASSLRGRANTGELFF
TRBJ2-7,-,TRBD2,TRBV5-6,TGTGCCAGCAGCCAAGCGGGAGCGGTCTACGAGCAGTACTTC,CASSQAGAVYEQYF
TRBJ2-2,-,TRBD1,TRBV24-1,TGTGCCACCAGTGATCGATGGGACAGGACGAACACCGGGGAGCTGTTTTTT,CATSDRWDRTNTGELFF
TRBJ1-1,-,-,TRBV27,TGTGCCAGCAGCTCGCGCGGGGGGCTTTGGACTGAAGCTTTCTTT,CASSSRGGLWTEAFF
TRBJ2-3,-,TRBD2,TRBV5-4,TGTGCCAGCAGCTCACCGACTAGCGGGAGGGTTAGCACAGATACGCAGTATTTT,CASSSPTSGRVSTDTQYF
TRBJ2-1,-,-,TRBV7-8,TGTGCCAGCAGCCAACCCGGGGGGGACAGGGTGTATAATGAGCAGTTCTTC,CASSQPGGDRVYNEQFF
TRBJ2-7,-,TRBD1,TRBV19,TGTGCCAGTAGTCTAACAGGGGGAACCCTCGAGCAGTACTTC,CASSLTGGTLEQYF
TRBJ1-1,-,TRBD1,TRBV4-1,TGCGCCAGCAGCAAAGAGTGGGGGACAGGGGGCCTGGGGGCTTTCTTT,CASSKEWGTGGLGAFF
TRBJ2-1,-,-,TRBV6-2/TRBV6-3,TGTGCCAGCAGCTCAGGAGGGGGCGTTATCAGCCCCTACAATGAGCAGTTCTTC,CASSSGGGVISPYNEQFF
TRBJ2-1,-,-,TRBV15,TGTGCCACCAGCAGAGTTCAGCCAGGGTACAATGAGCAGTTCTTC,CATSRVQPGYNEQFF
TRBJ2-3,-,TRBD1,TRBV2,TGTGCCAGCAGTGAATCACTAGGGACAGGGAGCACAGATACGCAGTATTTT,CASSESLGTGSTDTQYF